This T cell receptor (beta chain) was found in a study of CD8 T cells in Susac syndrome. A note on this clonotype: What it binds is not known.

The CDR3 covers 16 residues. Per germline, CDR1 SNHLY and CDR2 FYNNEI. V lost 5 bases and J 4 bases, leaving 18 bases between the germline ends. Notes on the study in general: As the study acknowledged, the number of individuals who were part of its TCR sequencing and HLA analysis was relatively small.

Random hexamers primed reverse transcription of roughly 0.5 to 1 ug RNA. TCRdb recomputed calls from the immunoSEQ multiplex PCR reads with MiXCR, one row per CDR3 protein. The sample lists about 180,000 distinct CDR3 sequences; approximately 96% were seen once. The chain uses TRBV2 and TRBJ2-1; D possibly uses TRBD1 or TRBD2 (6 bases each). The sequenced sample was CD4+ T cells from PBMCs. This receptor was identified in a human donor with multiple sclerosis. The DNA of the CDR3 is TGTGCCAGCAGTATGACTGGGGGGCAAGCTTACAATGAGCAGTTCTTC. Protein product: CASSMTGGQAYNEQFF. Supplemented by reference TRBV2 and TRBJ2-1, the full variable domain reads EPEVTQTPSHQVTQMGQEVILRCVPISNHLYFYWYRQILGQKVEFLVSFYNNEISEKSEIFDDQFSVERPDGSNFTLKIRSTKLEDSAMYFCASSMTGGQAYNEQFFGPGTRLTVL.